A selection of T cell receptor beta chains follows, all from one sample in a study of somatic mutations in cytotoxic T cells in rheumatoid arthritis. The data were produced by immunoSEQ multiplex PCR, yet TCRdb's version contains in-frame clones alone and is incomplete. This sample has over 10,000 clones, with around 83% found just once. Sequencing was performed on CD8+ T cells sorted from blood. The receptor source for this set is a woman aged 55-70 years in good health. Both conserved end residues are part of each CDR3. D genes are given only for firm matches.

v_gene	d_gene	j_gene	CDR3aa
TRBV9	NA	TRBJ2-1	CASSTTGLEQFF
TRBV21-1	NA	TRBJ1-5	CASSKAKNQGSNQPQHF
TRBV4-2	NA	TRBJ1-1	CASSQGPGVMNTEAFF
TRBV7-8	TRBD1	TRBJ2-1	CASSLAKGAGYNEQFF
TRBV2	NA	TRBJ1-1	CASSEGGGRRTEAFF
TRBV2	NA	TRBJ1-3	CASRRDGSSGNTIYF
TRBV7-6	NA	TRBJ1-1	CASSLGGALGTEAFF
TRBV10-3	NA	TRBJ2-5	CAITGEAQGTQYF
TRBV19	NA	TRBJ1-1	CASSMFGEATEAFF
TRBV27	NA	TRBJ1-3	CASSLSGSSGNTIYF
TRBV19	NA	TRBJ1-1	CASTLGRGWAEAFF
TRBV29-1	NA	TRBJ2-1	CSVAGEQFF
TRBV7-9	TRBD1	TRBJ2-7	CASTDDRVLKEQYF
TRBV9	NA	TRBJ1-5	CASSAAGTVNQPQHF
TRBV5-1	NA	TRBJ2-3	CASSSRVTDTQYF
TRBV4-1	NA	TRBJ2-7	CASSQGLEQYF
TRBV11-2	NA	TRBJ2-3	CASRQVTDTQYF
TRBV6-5	TRBD1	TRBJ1-1	CASSETGGSTEAFF
TRBV9	TRBD1	TRBJ2-7	CASSETGTDSYEQYF
TRBV15	NA	TRBJ2-5	CATSSKGIWETQYF
TRBV7-6	NA	TRBJ1-4	CASSLIKSGAAVNEKLFF
TRBV30	NA	TRBJ1-2	CAWSRAAYGYTF
TRBV27	TRBD1	NA	CATTGGQGYEQYF
TRBV11-2	TRBD2	TRBJ2-1	CASTLLAGGGNEQFF
TRBV27	TRBD1	TRBJ1-2	CASSLATGVEGYTF
TRBV6-5	NA	TRBJ2-1	CASSYTPQANEQFF